This T cell receptor (beta chain) was found in a study of graft-versus-host responses after intestinal transplantation. To note about this clone: Its antigen is currently unknown.

Germline lookup yields CDR1 MGHRA and CDR2 YSYEKL. The V gene end was trimmed by 1 base and the J gene end by 0 bases; junction bases not matched to a gene: 9. This CDR3 spans 19 amino acids. Generated by immunoSEQ multiplex PCR, the TCRdb table keeps only in-frame clones and is missing some. The repertoire has approximately 130,000 clones, around 94% of them found once; the top ten carry under 0.2%. Study results and limitations: Allografts carried high graft-versus-host to host-versus-graft clonal ratios in patients having graft-donor T cell macrochimerism.

The sequence was collected from a human donor who received an intestinal transplant. The sequenced sample was unstimulated CD4+ T cells sorted from spleen or lymph node cells, obtained before intestinal transplant. V is TRBV4-1 and J is TRBJ2-2; 9 bases fit TRBD2. CDR3 DNA sequence: TGCGCCAGCAGCCAAGGTAGCGGGGGTCCACGACCGAACACCGGGGAGCTGTTTTTT. Translating gives CASSQGSGGPRPNTGELFF.